This T cell receptor beta chain was obtained from a study of CD8 T cells in ankylosing spondylitis. Library preparation for TCR beta used quantitative 5'-RACE with molecular barcodes. Via MiXCR, TCRdb re-called the 5' RACE reads, giving one row per CDR3 protein. Counted here are about 360,000 distinct CDR3 sequences, 20% occurring once; the ten biggest clones make up under 15%. CDR3 size: 14 residues. Germline V CDR1 and CDR2: MRHNA, SNTAGT. The sample was blood, either unsorted or a sorted T cell fraction (not recorded which). The rearrangement links TRBV6-4 to TRBJ2-3; D unclear. The DNA end favors TRBJ1-5, so the J call may be wrong. The receptor comes from a male donor with ankylosing spondylitis or in good health (not recorded which). CDR3 amino acids: CASSGDAPTDTQHF. The CDR3 DNA sequence: TGTGCCAGCAGTGGGGATGCACCCACAGATACGCAGCATTTT.